What follows are 19 T cell receptor beta chains derived from one specimen sequenced in a study of cytomegalovirus exposure and HLA in healthy donors. Vbeta (60) and Jbeta (13) primers were used in the PCR. Sequencing used immunoSEQ multiplex PCR; TCRdb keeps in-frame clones, though not all of them. The data contain around 180,000 clones, roughly four fifths of them singletons. Material for sequencing was PBMCs. All receptors derive from a woman aged 45 to 65 in good health and CMV-seronegative.

This chain uses TRBV7-8 with TRBJ1-5, with TRBD1 matching over 8 bases. Per germline, CDR1 SGHVS and CDR2 FQNEAQ. The junction had 10 bases not matched to a gene; V was cut back by 5 bases and J by 4 bases. This CDR3 has 16 amino acids. CDR3 protein: CASSPMGTGLNQPQHF. The CDR3 DNA follows: TGTGCCAGCAGCCCCATGGGGACAGGACTAAATCAGCCCCAGCATTTT.

The chain couples TRBV28 to TRBJ1-5, with TRBD1 matching 8 bases. Trimming took 5 bases from V and 7 from J; bases not matched to a gene: 10. From germline, CDR1 is MDHEN and CDR2 SYDVKM. The CDR3 loop spans 15 amino acids. The DNA for the CDR3 is TGTGCCAGCAGTCAAAGGACAGGGACAGCACAGCCCCAGCATTTT. Translated: CASSQRTGTAQPQHF. Supplemented by reference TRBV28 and TRBJ1-5, the full variable domain reads DVKVTQSSRYLVKRTGEKVFLECVQDMDHENMFWYRQDPGLGLRLIYFSYDVKMKEKGDIPEGYSVSREKKERFSLILESASTNQTSMYLCASSQRTGTAQPQHFGDGTRLSIL.

The V and J genes are TRBV30 and TRBJ2-5, with 8 bases fitting TRBD2. The V gene end was trimmed by 8 bases and the J gene end by 2 bases; junction bases not matched to a gene: 4. The CDR3 is 12 amino acids. Germline values: CDR1 GTSNPN, CDR2 SVGIG (reference sequence). As DNA, the CDR3 is TGTGCCGTAGCGGGGTGGCAAGAGACCCAGTACTTC. This translates into CAVAGWQETQYF.

This clone was counted a few times. The chain employs TRBV30 and TRBJ1-3; D uncertain. V was clipped by 4 bases and J by 0 bases, with 7 bases between them. Germline CDR1 GTSNPN, CDR2 SVGIG (reference sequence). The CDR3 consists of 13 residues. The CDR3 DNA follows: TGTGCCTGGACAGTGGCCTCTGGAAACACCATATATTTT. Translation: CAWTVASGNTIYF.

J is TRBJ2-7 and V is TRBV27; unclear D gene. This CDR3 has 14 residues. Looked up from germline, CDR1 is MNHEY and CDR2 is SMNVEV (reference sequence). V was cut by 6 bases and J by 1 base, with 13 bases left in between. The CDR3 here is CASRSPGRSYEQYF. The CDR3 DNA is TGTGCCAGCAGATCCCCAGGAAGGTCCTACGAGCAGTACTTC.

This clone has just a few counts. Other DNA sequences in this sample translate to the same CDR3. The V and J genes are TRBV11-2 and TRBJ1-2; 8 nucleotides align to TRBD1. V shed 5 bases and J 6 bases; nucleotides not matched to a gene: 2. CDR1 and CDR2 from the germline V gene are SGHAT and FQNNGV. This CDR3 region has 12 residues. The CDR3 here is CASSATGDGYTF. Here the CDR3 DNA reads TGTGCCAGCAGCGCGACAGGGGATGGCTACACCTTC.

This chain connects TRBV7-2 to TRBJ2-1; TRBD2 might be the D (5 bases). This CDR3 is built from 15 residues. Germline lookup yields CDR1 SGHTA and CDR2 FQGNSA. V was shortened by 2 bases and J by 5 bases, with 13 bases between the two germline ends. The CDR3 spells CASSLWVTTNNEQFF. CDR3 coding DNA: TGTGCCAGCAGCTTATGGGTGACTACCAACAATGAGCAGTTCTTC.

This rearrangement joins TRBV9 to TRBJ1-2; TRBD1 matches at 7 bases. Trimming took 3 bases from V and 2 from J; bases not matched to a gene: 1. CDR3 length: 13 residues. The germline gives CDR1 SGDLS, CDR2 YYNGEE. Here the CDR3 DNA reads TGTGCCAGCAGCGAGGGACAGAACTATGGCTACACCTTC. Its translation is CASSEGQNYGYTF. Variable domain in full (rest from reference TRBV9 and TRBJ1-2): DSGVTQTPKHLITATGQRVTLRCSPRSGDLSVYWYQQSLDQGLQFLIQYYNGEERAKGNILERFSAQQFPDLHSELNLSSLELGDSALYFCASSEGQNYGYTFGSGTRLTVV.

This chain connects TRBV6-1 to TRBJ2-2; the D gene is possibly TRBD1 (6 bases). This CDR3 is built from 14 residues. V was pared by 6 bases and J by 4 bases, with 12 bases between. Germline CDR1 is MNHNS and CDR2 is SASEGT. DNA for the CDR3: TGTGCCAGCAGGGAGACAGGTGCCACCGGGGAGCTGTTTTTT. Translation: CASRETGATGELFF.

The CDR3 region has the DNA TGTGCCAGCAGGGACAGGGGTTACGAGCAGTACTTC. Translation gives CASRDRGYEQYF. The gene calls are TRBV7-6 and TRBJ2-7; 9 positions agree with TRBD1. The CDR3 length is 12 residues. Trimming at V came to 6 bases and at J to 4 bases, leaving 1 base not matched to a gene. The germline V gene encodes CDR1 SGHVS and CDR2 FNYEAQ.

The chain has TRBV6-1 and TRBJ2-7; 8 bases agree with TRBD2. CDR1 is MNHNS, CDR2 SASEGT, per germline. With V trimmed by 3 bases and J by 3 bases, 16 bases remained unmatched. The CDR3 sequence is 18 residues long. CDR3: CASSDVLREASRSYEQYF. DNA of the CDR3: TGTGCCAGCAGTGATGTGTTGCGGGAGGCTTCACGGAGCTACGAGCAGTACTTC.

The chain uses TRBV7-2 and TRBJ2-7, with TRBD1 identical over 8 bases. Trimming cost V 3 bases and J 5 bases; bases outside gene matches: 3. Germline V gives CDR1 SGHTA, CDR2 FQGNSA. The CDR3 totals 13 residues. The CDR3, as DNA: TGTGCCAGCAGCTTTCCAGGGGGCAACGAGCAGTACTTC. This encodes CASSFPGGNEQYF. Drawing the rest from reference TRBV7-2 and TRBJ2-7, the complete variable domain is GAGVSQSPSNKVTEKGKDVELRCDPISGHTALYWYRQSLGQGLEFLIYFQGNSAPDKSGLPSDRFSAERTGGSVSTLTIQRTQQEDSAVYLCASSFPGGNEQYFGPGTRLTVT.

CDR3 loop: CASTAGENTEAFF. DNA of the CDR3: TGTGCCAGCACGGCGGGAGAGAACACTGAAGCTTTCTTT. The J gene is TRBJ1-1, the V gene TRBV27, with D unclear. The V end lost 7 bases, the J end lost 1 base, and 10 bases lay between the germline ends. In germline, CDR1 is MNHEY, CDR2 SMNVEV (reference sequence). The CDR3 is 13 residues long.

This sequence joins TRBV19 and TRBJ1-1; D may be TRBD1 (6 bases). CDR1 LNHDA and CDR2 SQIVND come from the germline V gene (reference sequence). The CDR3 loop spans 18 amino acids. Trimming cost V 2 bases and J 0 bases, with 19 bases left between them. CDR3 amino acids: CASSIPGEGDNMNTEAFF. The CDR3 DNA is TGTGCCAGTAGTATACCGGGTGAGGGGGACAACATGAACACTGAAGCTTTCTTT.

This chain connects TRBV7-9 to TRBJ2-5; D unresolved. Per the germline V gene, CDR1 is SEHNR and CDR2 is FQNEAQ (reference sequence). The CDR3 consists of 11 residues. Trimming removed 1 base at V and 7 bases at J, with 4 bases between. CDR3 amino acids: CASSLDGTQYF. The DNA for the CDR3 is TGTGCCAGCAGCTTAGACGGGACCCAGTACTTC. Full variable domain (remainder filled in from reference TRBV7-9 and TRBJ2-5): DTGVSQNPRHKITKRGQNVTFRCDPISEHNRLYWYRQTLGQGPEFLTYFQNEAQLEKSRLLSDRFSAERPKGSFSTLEIQRTEQGDSAMYLCASSLDGTQYFGPGTRLLVL.

Remarks on this clone: The same CDR3 arises from other DNA sequences in this sample as well. The CDR3, as DNA: TGTGCCACCAGCAGAAAGGACCGGGACTTATACAATGAGCAGTTCTTC. Translating gives CATSRKDRDLYNEQFF. This chain uses TRBV15 with TRBJ2-1, with D tentatively TRBD2 (6 bases). V was trimmed by 2 bases and J by 4 bases, leaving 15 bases between them. The CDR3 is 16 residues long. Germline V gene sequence: CDR1 LNHNV, CDR2 YYDKDF (reference sequence).

Only one count was recorded for this clone. The chain uses TRBV10-3 and TRBJ2-3, with TRBD1 matching 9 bases. The CDR3 has 13 amino acids. CDR1 and CDR2 from the germline V gene are ENHRY and SYGVKD. Losses at the gene ends were 11 bases for V and 6 bases for J; bases not matched to a gene: 9. The CDR3 DNA reads TGTGCCGTCCGGGACAGGGAAGATGATACGCAGTATTTT. It yields the protein CAVRDREDDTQYF.

The genes are TRBV10-3 and TRBJ2-5; 12 bases fit TRBD2. The ends lost 4 bases at V and 4 bases at J; junction bases unmatched: 4. Per germline, CDR1 ENHRY and CDR2 SYGVKD. This CDR3 contains 15 residues. The CDR3 DNA is TGTGCCATCAGTGGACTAGCGGGGGAGGGAGAGACCCAGTACTTC. It specifies CAISGLAGEGETQYF.

This chain joins TRBV11-2 and TRBJ2-7, with D perhaps matching TRBD1 (5 bases). The V end lost 2 bases, the J end lost 1 base, and 12 bases lay between the germline ends. Germline V gives CDR1 SGHAT, CDR2 FQNNGV. The CDR3 is 15 amino acids. The CDR3 spells CASSLNFGHSYEQYF. CDR3 sequence (DNA): TGTGCCAGCAGCTTAAACTTCGGACATTCCTACGAGCAGTACTTC.